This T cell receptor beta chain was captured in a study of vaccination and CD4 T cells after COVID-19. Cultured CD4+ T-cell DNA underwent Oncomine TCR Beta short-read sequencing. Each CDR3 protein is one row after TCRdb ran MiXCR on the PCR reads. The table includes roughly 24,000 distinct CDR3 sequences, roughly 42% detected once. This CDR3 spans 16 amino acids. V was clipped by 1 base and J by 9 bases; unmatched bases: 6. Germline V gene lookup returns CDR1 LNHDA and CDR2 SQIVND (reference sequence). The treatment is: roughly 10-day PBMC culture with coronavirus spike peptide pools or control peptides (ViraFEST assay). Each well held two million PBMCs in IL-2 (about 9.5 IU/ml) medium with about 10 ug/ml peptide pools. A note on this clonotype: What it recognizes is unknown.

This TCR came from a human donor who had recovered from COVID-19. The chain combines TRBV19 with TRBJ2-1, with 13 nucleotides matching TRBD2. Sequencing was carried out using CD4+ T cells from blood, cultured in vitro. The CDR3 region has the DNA TGTGCCAGTAGTATAGGAAGGGGACTAGCGGGGATTGAGCAGTTCTTC. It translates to CASSIGRGLAGIEQFF.